The 10 T cell receptor beta chains listed next were all sequenced from one sample in a study of cytomegalovirus exposure and HLA in healthy donors (dated by TCRdb to about 2017). The library was generated by the immunoSEQ multiplex PCR assay. A mixture of 60 forward primers for TCR Vbeta segments and 13 reverse primers for TCR Jbeta segments was used in the multiplex PCR. This immuneACCESS table, as held by TCRdb, lists in-frame sequences with V and J called but not all clones. Of the missing ones, under half trace to an unresolved V gene in checked studies; the others have no known cause. The sample data list approximately 130,000 clones, and roughly 79% of these were observed just once. Around 3.2% of the sample is held by the ten biggest clonotypes. Sequenced: PBMCs. Receptors originate from a man aged 30 to 45 in good health and CMV-seronegative.

The rearrangement links TRBV6-1 to TRBJ1-3; tentatively, D is TRBD1 (6 bases). Germline V lookup: CDR1 MNHNS, CDR2 SASEGT. CDR3 length: 13 amino acids. The V end lost 10 bases, the J end lost 4 bases, and 14 bases lay between the germline ends. Here the CDR3 DNA reads TGTGCCACCCGGGACAAACCAGGAAACACCATATATTTT. Protein: CATRDKPGNTIYF.

This clone appeared once. The V and J genes are TRBV28 and TRBJ1-5, with 10 bases matching TRBD1. V trimming: 8 bases; J trimming: 4 bases; junction bases outside the gene matches: 8. The CDR3 has 15 residues. Looked up from germline, CDR1 is MDHEN and CDR2 is SYDVKM. Here the CDR3 DNA reads TGTGCCAGCCTTGGTTTGGGACAGGGGAATCAGCCCCAGCATTTT. It translates to CASLGLGQGNQPQHF.

The rearrangement links TRBV5-1 to TRBJ1-4, with 7 nucleotides matching TRBD1. The V gene's germline CDR1 is SGHRS and CDR2 YFSETQ. J lost 7 bases, V lost 6 bases, and 9 bases had no gene match. The CDR3 covers 14 residues. The CDR3 is CASTDKGASEKLFF. In nucleotides, the CDR3 is TGCGCCAGCACCGACAAGGGGGCTAGTGAAAAACTGTTTTTT.

The chain uses TRBV7-2 and TRBJ2-3, with 15 bases fitting TRBD2. The trim removed 4 bases at V and 4 bases at J, leaving 3 bases unmatched. This CDR3 contains 16 residues. The germline gives CDR1 SGHTA, CDR2 FQGNSA. The CDR3: CASSSGLAGGPDTQYF. CDR3 DNA sequence: TGTGCCAGCAGCTCAGGACTAGCGGGGGGGCCAGATACGCAGTATTTT.

The rearrangement links TRBV30 to TRBJ2-5; TRBD2 matches at 8 bases. V gave up 0 bases and J gave up 5 bases; unmatched junction bases: 8. Germline assignment: CDR1 GTSNPN and CDR2 SVGIG (reference sequence). There are 15 residues in the CDR3. The CDR3 spells CAWSVLSASGETQYF. The CDR3, as DNA: TGTGCCTGGAGTGTACTCTCAGCTAGCGGGGAGACCCAGTACTTC.

This chain joins TRBV4-2 and TRBJ1-3, with D hard to call. The CDR3 contains 12 residues. The germline gives CDR1 LGHNA, CDR2 YNFKEQ. V shed 1 base and J shed 9 bases, with 7 bases lying between them. CDR3 protein: CASSQVGSTIYF. DNA of the CDR3: TGTGCCAGCAGCCAAGTCGGGAGCACCATATATTTT.

The rearrangement joins TRBV25-1 to TRBJ2-1; D is ambiguous. Germline CDR1 MGHDK, CDR2 SYGVNS. Deletions cut 4 bases from V and 10 bases from J, with 11 bases between. This CDR3 has 12 amino acids. DNA for the CDR3: TGTGCCAGCAGTGGTCTAGTCGGGGAGCAGTTCTTC. It encodes CASSGLVGEQFF. The full variable domain, in which reference TRBV25-1 and TRBJ2-1 provide the parts outside the CDR3, is EADIYQTPRYLVIGTGKKITLECSQTMGHDKMYWYQQDPGMELHLIHYSYGVNSTEKGDLSSESTVSRIRTEHFPLTLESARPSHTSQYLCASSGLVGEQFFGPGTRLTVL.

The V and J genes are TRBV4-3 and TRBJ2-3; maybe TRBD1 (6 bases). Trimming took 2 bases from V and 4 from J, leaving 19 bases between them. The CDR3 consists of 17 residues. Germline V gene sequence: CDR1 LGHNA, CDR2 YSLEER. CDR3 nucleotide sequence: TGCGCCAGCAGCCAATCCCTAGGGGGTGATTGGGCAGATACGCAGTATTTT. Amino acids: CASSQSLGGDWADTQYF.

This clone has more than one count but fewer than ten. The genes are TRBV29-1 and TRBJ1-3; perhaps TRBD1 as D (6 bases). Trimming took off 6 bases at V and 0 bases at J, with 9 bases between the two ends. Germline V gene data show CDR1 as SQVTM and CDR2 as ANQGSEA. The CDR3 contains 13 residues. CDR3: CSVEQGSGNTIYF. DNA for the CDR3: TGCAGCGTAGAACAGGGCTCTGGAAACACCATATATTTT.

This sequence joins TRBV29-1 and TRBJ2-3; D might be TRBD2 (5 bases). Germline V gene data show CDR1 as SQVTM and CDR2 as ANQGSEA. V was pared by 7 bases and J by 1 base, with 12 bases between. The CDR3 is 13 residues long. The CDR3 DNA sequence: TGCAGCGGCACTCCCGGGGGCACAGATACGCAGTATTTT. Its translation: CSGTPGGTDTQYF.